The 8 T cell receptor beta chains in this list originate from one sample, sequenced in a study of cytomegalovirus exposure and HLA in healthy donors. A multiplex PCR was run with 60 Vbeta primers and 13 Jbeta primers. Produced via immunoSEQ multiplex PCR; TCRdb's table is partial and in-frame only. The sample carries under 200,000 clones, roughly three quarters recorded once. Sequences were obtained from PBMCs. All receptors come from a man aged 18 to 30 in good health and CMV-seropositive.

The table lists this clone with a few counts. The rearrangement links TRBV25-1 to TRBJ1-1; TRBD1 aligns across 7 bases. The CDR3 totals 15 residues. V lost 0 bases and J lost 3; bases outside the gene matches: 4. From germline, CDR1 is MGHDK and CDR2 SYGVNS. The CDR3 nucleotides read TGTGCCAGCAGTGAATACAGGGGGTTAGACACTGAAGCTTTCTTT. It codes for CASSEYRGLDTEAFF.

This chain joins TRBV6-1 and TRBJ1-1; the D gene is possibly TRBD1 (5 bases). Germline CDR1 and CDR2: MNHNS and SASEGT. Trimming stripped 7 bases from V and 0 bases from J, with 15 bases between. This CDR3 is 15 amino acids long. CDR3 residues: CASILDNQVNTEAFF. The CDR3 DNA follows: TGTGCCAGCATACTGGACAATCAGGTGAACACTGAAGCTTTCTTT.

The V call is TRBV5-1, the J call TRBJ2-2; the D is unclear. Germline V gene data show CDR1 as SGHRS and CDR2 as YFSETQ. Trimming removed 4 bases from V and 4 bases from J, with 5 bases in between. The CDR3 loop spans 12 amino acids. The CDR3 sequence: CASSLTTGELFF. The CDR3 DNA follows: TGCGCCAGCAGCCTAACCACCGGGGAGCTGTTTTTT.

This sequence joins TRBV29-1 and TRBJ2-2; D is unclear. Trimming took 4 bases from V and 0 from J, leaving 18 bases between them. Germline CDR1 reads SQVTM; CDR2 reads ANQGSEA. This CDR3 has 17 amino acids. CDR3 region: CSVGPSPLTTNTGELFF. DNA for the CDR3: TGCAGCGTTGGTCCGTCGCCGTTAACTACGAACACCGGGGAGCTGTTTTTT.

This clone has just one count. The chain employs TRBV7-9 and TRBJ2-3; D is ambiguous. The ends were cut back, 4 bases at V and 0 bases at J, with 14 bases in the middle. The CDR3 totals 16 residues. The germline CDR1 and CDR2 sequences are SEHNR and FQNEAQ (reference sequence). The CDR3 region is CASSSLFGPSTDTQYF. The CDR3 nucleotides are TGTGCCAGCAGCTCTCTTTTTGGGCCCAGCACAGATACGCAGTATTTT.

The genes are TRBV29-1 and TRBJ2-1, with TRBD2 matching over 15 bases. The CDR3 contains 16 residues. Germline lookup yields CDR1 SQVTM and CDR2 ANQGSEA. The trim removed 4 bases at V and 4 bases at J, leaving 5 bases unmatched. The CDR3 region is CSVVGTSGRKYNEQFF. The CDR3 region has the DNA TGCAGCGTTGTTGGGACTAGCGGGAGGAAATACAATGAGCAGTTCTTC.

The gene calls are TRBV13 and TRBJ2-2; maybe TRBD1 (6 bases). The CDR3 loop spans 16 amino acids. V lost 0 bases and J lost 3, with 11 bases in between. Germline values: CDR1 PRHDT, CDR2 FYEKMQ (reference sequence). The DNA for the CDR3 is TGTGCCAGCAGCTTAGGGGGGGCGCCGGACACCGGGGAGCTGTTTTTT. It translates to CASSLGGAPDTGELFF.

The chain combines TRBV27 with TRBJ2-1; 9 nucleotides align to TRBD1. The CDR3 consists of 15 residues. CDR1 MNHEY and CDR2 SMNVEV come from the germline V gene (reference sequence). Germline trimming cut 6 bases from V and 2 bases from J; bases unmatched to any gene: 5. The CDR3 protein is CASSHGQGPYNEQFF. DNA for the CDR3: TGTGCCAGCAGCCACGGACAGGGGCCCTACAATGAGCAGTTCTTC.